This TCR beta chain was sequenced during a study of T cell responses to AZD1222 COVID-19 vaccine. Repertoires were generated with immunoSEQ multiplex PCR, while TCRdb's copy carries only in-frame clones and drops some. Here the sample spans almost 70,000 clones, 75% to 90% being singletons. The CDR3 runs 19 residues. Per the germline V gene, CDR1 is PRHDT and CDR2 is FYEKMQ (reference sequence). With 2 bases removed from V and 0 bases from J, the gap between germline ends came to 17 bases. The chain has TRBV13 and TRBJ2-6; D unclear. This sample comprised peripheral blood, obtained 28 days after the second AZD1222 dose. This receptor was taken from an adult who received the AZD1222 COVID-19 vaccine. The CDR3: CASSLTLPGLGSGANVLTF. DNA of the CDR3: TGTGCCAGCAGCTTAACCCTCCCCGGGCTCGGCTCTGGGGCCAACGTCCTGACTTTC.